The T cell receptor (beta chain) under discussion was sequenced for a study of PD-L1 blockade in urothelial cancer. Study summary: Each patient had 0 to 3 earlier chemotherapy regimens. Blood yielded a median of approximately 150,000 T cells per sample.

The CDR3 length is 15 residues. Germline assignment: CDR1 MRHNA and CDR2 SNTAGT. Trimming cost V 3 bases and J 8 bases; bases outside gene matches: 7. Method: immunoSEQ multiplex PCR; TCRdb's copy keeps in-frame clones and lacks some. The sample yields roughly 84,000 clones, 82% seen once. Of note for this clone: Its antigen is unknown.

Study-level findings and limits: Those with durable benefit had larger increases in tumor-associated blood clones at 3 weeks.

This sequence joins TRBV6-4 and TRBJ2-3, with 11 positions matching TRBD2. The sample in question was PBMCs, obtained around atezolizumab (anti-PD-L1) treatment. The sequence was collected from a man between 65 and 79 years old with urothelial cancer. In DNA, the CDR3 is TGTGCCAGCAGTGAAGATTCTAGCGGGGGGTCTACGCAGTATTTT. Encoded protein: CASSEDSSGGSTQYF.